One and the same sample provided the 2 T cell receptor beta chains below, sequenced in a study of blood T cell repertoires in COVID-19. Assay: immunoSEQ multiplex PCR; the TCRdb copy retains only in-frame clones and omits some. The repertoire holds 300,000 or so clones, with approximately 87% as singletons. The specimen sequenced was peripheral blood. These receptors were collected from a woman aged 25 to 45 with COVID-19, enrolled during active disease.

The chain links TRBV4-1 to TRBJ2-1; 10 bases are shared with TRBD2. Looked up from germline, CDR1 is MGHRA and CDR2 is YSYEKL. This CDR3 is 17 amino acids long. The ends lost 4 bases at V and 0 bases at J; junction bases unmatched: 6. The CDR3 nucleotides are TGCGCCAGCAGCCGGGGACTAGCGAGGAGCTCCTACAATGAGCAGTTCTTC. It is translated as CASSRGLARSSYNEQFF.

V usage is TRBV29-1 and J usage is TRBJ1-3; the match to TRBD1 covers 8 bases. CDR1 and CDR2 (germline): SQVTM, ANQGSEA. The CDR3 has 13 amino acids. The ends lost 6 bases at V and 8 bases at J; junction bases unmatched: 9. This chain's CDR3 is CSVPGQGEDTIYF. The CDR3 nucleotides read TGCAGCGTCCCTGGACAGGGTGAGGACACCATATATTTT.